The 3 T cell receptor beta chains below come from one sample, sequenced in a study of blood T cell repertoires in COVID-19. Sequenced by immunoSEQ multiplex PCR; TCRdb stores in-frame clones only, minus some. The sample lists 130,000 to 150,000 clones; about 88% were seen once. Specimen: peripheral blood. The receptors were sampled from a human donor in a cohort sampled during active COVID-19.

The chain couples TRBV7-9 to TRBJ1-1; 7 nucleotides line up with TRBD1. Germline loops: CDR1 SEHNR, CDR2 FQNEAQ (reference sequence). This CDR3 region has 15 residues. The J segment lost 2 bases and the V segment lost 7 bases, leaving 10 bases of the junction unmatched. The DNA of the CDR3 is TGTGCCAGCACCAACCCAGGGGGGCGTAACACTGAAGCTTTCTTT. Protein product: CASTNPGGRNTEAFF.

This chain joins TRBV2 and TRBJ2-1, with 13 nucleotides matching TRBD2. This CDR3 has 17 residues. Germline trimming cut 7 bases from V and 3 bases from J; bases unmatched to any gene: 9. Germline V gene data show CDR1 as SNHLY and CDR2 as FYNNEI. Here the CDR3 reads CASTSGTSGAFYNEQFF. DNA of the CDR3: TGTGCCAGCACCTCCGGGACTAGCGGGGCCTTCTACAATGAGCAGTTCTTC.

The V gene is TRBV6-5, the J gene TRBJ1-1; maybe TRBD1 (5 bases). Germline V gene data show CDR1 as MNHEY and CDR2 as SVGAGI. This CDR3 contains 15 residues. V was clipped by 7 bases and J by 1 base, with 16 bases between them. CDR3 nucleotides: TGTGCCAGCATCCGAACCCCGACAGCGAACACTGAAGCTTTCTTT. This sequence encodes CASIRTPTANTEAFF.